The 15 T cell receptor beta chains in this list originate from one sample, sequenced in a study of OX40 agonist ivuxolimab in advanced cancers. Profiled with immunoSEQ multiplex PCR; TCRdb holds only in-frame clones, not every one. The table lists 25,000 to 35,000 clones, approximately 88% of them singletons. The specimen comprised CD4+ or CD8+ T cells sorted from blood, sampled in a trial of the OX40 agonist ivuxolimab. Receptor source: an adult with an advanced solid tumor such as melanoma, head and neck, liver or kidney cancer.

The V gene is TRBV19, the J gene TRBJ1-1; TRBD1 might be the D (5 bases). Germline-derived CDR1 and CDR2 are LNHDA and SQIVND (reference sequence). V was trimmed by 7 bases and J by 4 bases, leaving 13 bases between them. This CDR3 has 13 residues. In DNA form, the CDR3 reads TGTGCCAGTACCTTGGGGGATAGCACTGAAGCTTTCTTT. It encodes CASTLGDSTEAFF.

This sequence joins TRBV28 and TRBJ2-1, with 10 bases matching TRBD1. V trimming: 4 bases; J trimming: 8 bases; junction bases outside the gene matches: 8. Per the germline V gene, CDR1 is MDHEN and CDR2 is SYDVKM. The CDR3 runs 15 residues. The CDR3 loop reads CASSSGTGEVDEQFF. CDR3 coding DNA: TGTGCCAGCAGTTCTGGGACAGGGGAGGTTGATGAGCAGTTCTTC.

The CDR3 loop is CASSPSSPGSYNEQFF. The CDR3 DNA reads TGTGCCAGCAGCCCGAGTTCACCCGGCTCCTACAATGAGCAGTTCTTC. The chain employs TRBV9 and TRBJ2-1, with D hard to call. CDR1 SGDLS and CDR2 YYNGEE come from the germline V gene. Trimming pared 4 bases from V and 0 bases from J, leaving 14 bases between. This CDR3 region has 16 residues.

J is TRBJ2-7 and V is TRBV7-9, with 9 bases fitting TRBD1. CDR1 and CDR2 from the germline V gene are SEHNR and FQNEAQ (reference sequence). This CDR3 is 17 amino acids long. The ends lost 1 base at V and 2 bases at J; junction bases unmatched: 9. This CDR3 reads CASSLDEVRDRAYEQYF. CDR3 bases: TGTGCCAGCAGCTTAGACGAGGTTCGGGACAGGGCCTACGAGCAGTACTTC.

The genes are TRBV4-1 and TRBJ2-7; D might be TRBD2 (5 bases). The CDR3 is 14 amino acids. The V end was cut by 4 bases, the J end by 0 bases, with 10 bases between. Germline loops: CDR1 MGHRA, CDR2 YSYEKL. CDR3 loop: CASSLTGSSYEQYF. Here the CDR3 DNA reads TGCGCCAGCAGCCTGACTGGGAGCTCCTACGAGCAGTACTTC.

This chain links TRBV7-2 with TRBJ2-1; TRBD2 might be the D (6 bases). The CDR3 is 13 residues long. V gave up 2 bases and J gave up 9 bases, with 11 bases separating them. Per the germline V gene, CDR1 is SGHTA and CDR2 is FQGNSA. Written as DNA, the CDR3 is TGTGCCAGCAGCTTAAGTGGGGGGATTGAGCAGTTCTTC. It is translated as CASSLSGGIEQFF.

This sequence joins TRBV13 and TRBJ1-2, with D maybe TRBD1 (5 bases). The ends were cut back, 1 base at V and 2 bases at J, with 11 bases in the middle. The CDR3 is 15 residues long. Germline V gene lookup returns CDR1 PRHDT and CDR2 FYEKMQ (reference sequence). CDR3 sequence reads: CASSLVRGANYGYTF. In DNA, the CDR3 is TGTGCCAGCAGCTTAGTTAGAGGGGCGAACTATGGCTACACCTTC.

The V call is TRBV4-1, the J call TRBJ2-1; weak D call: TRBD2 (6 bases). V lost 4 bases and J lost 6, with 13 bases in between. This CDR3 has 14 residues. In germline, CDR1 is MGHRA, CDR2 YSYEKL. The CDR3 loop reads CASSRSGDTNEQFF. The CDR3 coding sequence is TGCGCCAGCAGCCGGTCGGGAGATACCAATGAGCAGTTCTTC.

V is TRBV13 and J is TRBJ2-7, with D possibly called TRBD1 or TRBD2 (5 bases each). The ends were cut back, 8 bases at V and 1 base at J, with 15 bases in the middle. The CDR3 is 14 amino acids. Germline assignment: CDR1 PRHDT and CDR2 FYEKMQ (reference sequence). In nucleotides, the CDR3 is TGTGCCAGCGCCCAGGGAGAGGGATCCTACGAGCAGTACTTC. Translating it yields CASAQGEGSYEQYF.

The chain uses TRBV7-9 and TRBJ2-5; D remains ambiguous. Per the germline V gene, CDR1 is SEHNR and CDR2 is FQNEAQ (reference sequence). Trimming cost V 1 base and J 5 bases, with 17 bases left between them. The CDR3 extends over 16 amino acids. CDR3 nucleotides: TGTGCCAGCAGCTTAGATTCAGCAAGCTTCATCGAGACCCAGTACTTC. Translation: CASSLDSASFIETQYF.

In DNA, the CDR3 is TGTGCCAGCAGCCAGAGGGGGGCCAGCGGGGAGCTGTTTTTT. Amino acids: CASSQRGASGELFF. The chain is built from TRBV11-2 and TRBJ2-2; tentatively, D is TRBD1 or TRBD2 (6 bases each). Trimming cost V 5 bases and J 7 bases, with 14 bases left between them. Germline loops: CDR1 SGHAT, CDR2 FQNNGV. This CDR3 contains 14 residues.

The gene calls are TRBV15 and TRBJ1-1; tentative D call: TRBD1 (6 bases). Germline CDR1 reads LNHNV; CDR2 reads YYDKDF (reference sequence). This CDR3 spans 15 amino acids. The V end lost 5 bases, the J end lost 0 bases, and 13 bases lay between the germline ends. DNA for the CDR3: TGTGCCACCAGCCCCGAGGGGGGGTTGAACACTGAAGCTTTCTTT. This encodes CATSPEGGLNTEAFF.

The rearrangement joins TRBV7-9 to TRBJ1-2, with TRBD1 as a possible D gene (5 bases). The V and J ends lost 1 base and 0 bases respectively, with 12 bases between them. From germline, CDR1 is SEHNR and CDR2 FQNEAQ (reference sequence). The CDR3 sequence is 16 residues long. The CDR3 sequence: CASSLVMGGANYGYTF. CDR3 coding DNA: TGTGCCAGCAGCTTAGTAATGGGGGGAGCTAACTATGGCTACACCTTC.

The chain recombines TRBV5-6 with TRBJ2-7; no clear D gene. From germline, CDR1 is SGHDT and CDR2 YYEEEE. CDR3 length: 12 amino acids. V lost 0 bases and J lost 5, with 6 bases in between. The CDR3 reads CASSLAYDEQYF. The CDR3 nucleotides read TGTGCCAGCAGCTTGGCCTATGACGAGCAGTACTTC.

This chain links TRBV2 with TRBJ2-2; perhaps TRBD2 as D (5 bases). This CDR3 spans 11 amino acids. Looked up from germline, CDR1 is SNHLY and CDR2 is FYNNEI. V lost 5 bases and J lost 9, with 7 bases in between. CDR3 sequence reads: CASSWERELFF. The CDR3 DNA reads TGTGCCAGCAGTTGGGAGCGGGAGCTGTTTTTT.